Listed below are T cell receptor beta chains from one sample, sequenced in a study of T-cell reconstitution after alpha-beta-depleted transplantation in children. TCRdb itself ran the PCR reads through MiXCR, one entry per CDR3 protein. This sample carries about 580,000 distinct CDR3 sequences, 23% of them seen once, and the ten largest clones take roughly 15%. This specimen was PBMCs, mostly from graft donor cells, taken 360 days after TCRalphabeta/CD19-depleted stem cell transplant. The receptors come from a boy under two years old who had a stem cell transplant for acute myeloid leukemia, so the T cells may come from the graft donor. The CDR3 runs from the conserved cysteine through the conserved F or W. The D gene is left open where the match is weak. Expanded clones are given a class, and other clones once, few, many or no size at all.

abundance,d_gene,v_gene,len,j_gene,CDR3aa
many,NA,TRBV6-1,13,TRBJ2-1,CASSPLLYNEQFF
NA,TRBD1,TRBV18,17,TRBJ2-1,CASSPRGGQGGRDEQFF
few,NA,TRBV29-1,14,TRBJ2-7,CSVESTGPGGEQYF
many,NA,TRBV20-1,10,TRBJ2-5,CSAGAKRGYF
NA,NA,TRBV25-1,17,TRBJ1-4,CASSEYPGRSTNEKLFF
many,NA,TRBV28,15,TRBJ1-2,CASRTPRLAGYGYTF
NA,TRBD1,TRBV5-1,15,TRBJ2-1,CASSFRQGNYNEQFF
many,TRBD1,TRBV6-4,15,TRBJ2-1,CASSEGTGDDNEQFF
NA,TRBD1,TRBV6-5,17,TRBJ2-1,CASSYLTSESGQGEQFF
NA,NA,TRBV21-1,15,TRBJ1-4,CSSSKLGQSNEKLFF
few,TRBD2,TRBV4-3,16,TRBJ2-7,CASSRKSSGGVYEQYF
many,NA,TRBV6-5,14,TRBJ1-1,CASSYSIGGTEAFF
many,TRBD1,TRBV10-3,11,TRBJ1-2,CAIDRGDGYTF
many,NA,TRBV12-3/TRBV12-4,14,TRBJ2-3,CASSFDRKTDTQYF
NA,NA,TRBV7-1,13,TRBJ2-1,CASSLRGLNEQFF
once,TRBD2,TRBV7-2,16,TRBJ2-7,CASSLMPGLAGPEQYF
many,NA,TRBV6-2/TRBV6-3,15,TRBJ1-1,CASSFTGYMNTEAFF
few,NA,TRBV6-2/TRBV6-3,16,TRBJ1-1,CASSYSSMDFRAEAFF
few,NA,TRBV4-1,13,TRBJ1-1,CASSQLEWTEAFF
few,NA,TRBV5-6,15,TRBJ2-1,CASSLGLGVRAEQFF
many,NA,TRBV19,18,TRBJ2-1,CASSIGSTPIKHTHEQFF
NA,TRBD1,TRBV9,15,TRBJ2-7,CASSARQGSSYEQYF
NA,TRBD1,TRBV12-3/TRBV12-4,15,TRBJ2-2,CASSLTGAALWELFF
many,NA,TRBV7-2,15,TRBJ2-3,CASSLFDGTTDTQYF
NA,TRBD1,TRBV20-1,14,TRBJ1-5,CSVSPNRGGQPQHF
few,NA,TRBV6-1,13,TRBJ2-7,CASSAGVKNEQYF
many,NA,TRBV20-1,11,TRBJ2-1,CSGHKYNEQFF
NA,NA,TRBV6-2/TRBV6-3,15,TRBJ2-3,CASSYSNVEGDTQYF
NA,TRBD1,TRBV5-6,16,TRBJ2-1,CASSGETGGSYNEQFF
NA,TRBD1,TRBV11-2,13,TRBJ2-3,CASSVQGANTQYF
many,TRBD1,TRBV12-3/TRBV12-4,18,TRBJ2-6,CASRGRTGWITGANVLTF
NA,NA,TRBV3-1,14,TRBJ2-7,CASSLGRGNYEQYF
NA,NA,TRBV27,13,TRBJ2-7,CASSSHSSYEQYF
few,NA,TRBV7-3,15,TRBJ2-3,CASSLYGVSGDTQYF
NA,TRBD2,TRBV7-9,15,TRBJ2-3,CASSLELAVSDTQYF
few,NA,TRBV4-3,13,TRBJ1-1,CASSQDRYTEAFF
few,NA,TRBV5-1,17,TRBJ2-2,CASSLAMGLPSTGELFF
many,NA,TRBV7-3,14,TRBJ2-1,CASRDNSSYNEQFF
NA,NA,TRBV7-2,15,TRBJ2-5,CASSWGGRGQETQYF
NA,NA,TRBV7-2,14,TRBJ1-5,CASSFDRWNQPQHF
many,NA,TRBV12-3/TRBV12-4,15,TRBJ2-2,CASSFQGGSVGELFF
NA,NA,TRBV11-3,14,TRBJ1-2,CASSVVPTPYGYTF
NA,TRBD1,TRBV27,15,TRBJ2-7,CASSRTGGLTYEQYF
many,NA,TRBV29-1,14,TRBJ2-3,CSVEWGARPDTQYF
NA,NA,TRBV13,13,TRBJ2-1,CASSWRLGNEQFF
many,TRBD2,TRBV27,16,TRBJ2-3,CASSTSSGAFTDTQYF
NA,TRBD1,TRBV6-5,16,TRBJ2-7,CASSYSKGGAGYEQYF
NA,NA,TRBV20-1,12,TRBJ1-2,CSAPTSNYGYTF
NA,NA,TRBV7-3,15,TRBJ2-3,CASSLGGAVTDTQYF
few,TRBD1,TRBV7-3,15,TRBJ2-2,CASSLDRVESGELFF
NA,TRBD1,TRBV5-1,14,TRBJ2-3,CASSRDRTEDTQYF
once,TRBD1,TRBV7-9,15,TRBJ1-6,CASSDGTGAGSPLHF
many,TRBD1,TRBV12-3/TRBV12-4,15,TRBJ2-7,CASSFGSGQSYEQYF
NA,TRBD2,TRBV7-3,17,TRBJ2-3,CASSLNGGILSTDTQYF
many,TRBD1,TRBV5-1,17,TRBJ2-7,CASSPGTGGRRDYEQYF
few,TRBD1,TRBV7-2,15,TRBJ2-2,CASRRGQGRTGELFF
many,TRBD2,TRBV12-3/TRBV12-4,18,TRBJ2-2,CASSLEAGGLRGTGELFF